A selection of T cell receptor beta chains follows, all from one sample in a study of T cell repertoires in cytomegalovirus infection. These receptors' targets are unknown. TCRdb re-called the reads through MiXCR, storing one row per CDR3 protein. Found here are 44,000 or so distinct CDR3 sequences, about 21% of them singletons; the top ten hold around 90%. The starting material was CD8+ T cells from cultured PBMCs, obtained from culture after CMV antigen stimulation. The receptors stem from a human donor in good health (CMV status not recorded). Some clones in this sample may be carry-over from other donors' samples. CDR3s include the opening cysteine and the closing phenylalanine or tryptophan. D genes are given only for firm matches. Some rows have no size entry. The others give once, few or many, or a class for an expanded clone.

>.|.|TRBV29-1|TRBJ2-1
TGCAGCGTTGAGGGTAAGGAGAGCTACAATGAGCAGTTCTTC
CSVEGKESYNEQFF
>.|TRBD1|TRBV7-2|TRBJ2-2
TGTGCCAGCAGCTCTCCGAGGACAGGGGACACCGGGGAGCTGTTTTTT
CASSSPRTGDTGELFF
>.|TRBD1|TRBV6-2/TRBV6-3|TRBJ2-7
TGTGCCAGCAGACCGACAGGGTTTTTCTACGAGCAGTACTTC
CASRPTGFFYEQYF
>few|.|TRBV7-2|TRBJ2-3
TGTGCCAGCAGCTTCAACCGGGACTCCCCAGATACGCAGTATTTT
CASSFNRDSPDTQYF
>few|.|TRBV7-4|TRBJ2-7
TGTGCCAGCAGCTTAGGGAAAGAGCAGTACTTC
CASSLGKEQYF
>.|.|TRBV7-2|TRBJ1-1
TGTGCCAGCAGCTTAGACAGGCCCACTGAAGCTTTCTTT
CASSLDRPTEAFF
>few|.|TRBV28|TRBJ1-5
TGTGCCAGCAGTACTAATCAGCCCCAGCATTTT
CASSTNQPQHF
>many|TRBD1|TRBV7-9|TRBJ2-6
TGTGCCAGCAGTCCGACACAGGGGTCTGGGGCCAACGTCCTGACTTTC
CASSPTQGSGANVLTF
>.|.|TRBV13|TRBJ1-2
TGTGCCAGCAGCTGGGTGAATGGTGCCTATGGCTACACCTTC
CASSWVNGAYGYTF
>.|.|TRBV6-2/TRBV6-3|TRBJ2-1
TGTGCCAGCAGTTACTCGGCAATAGCGGAAACTCCCAACTCCTACAATGAGCAGTTCTTC
CASSYSAIAETPNSYNEQFF
>.|.|TRBV12-3/TRBV12-4|TRBJ1-1
TGTGCCAGCAGTTTTGGGCACCTGAGCACTGAAGCTTTCTTT
CASSFGHLSTEAFF
>few|TRBD1|TRBV7-9|TRBJ2-4
TGTGCCAGCAGCCGTGACTTCGACAGGGGAAAGGCCAAAAACATTCAGTACTTC
CASSRDFDRGKAKNIQYF
>many|TRBD2|TRBV4-3|TRBJ2-2
TGCGCCAGCAGCCAAGAGCTAGGGCCCGAGCGGGAGCTCGGGGGCACCGGGGAGCTGTTTTTT
CASSQELGPERELGGTGELFF
>.|TRBD2|TRBV27|TRBJ2-1
TGTGCCAGCAGTAGCGGGGGGGTCTACAATGAGCAGTTCTTC
CASSSGGVYNEQFF
>.|TRBD2|TRBV4-1|TRBJ2-5
TGCGCCAGCAGCCAAGAAAGGAGCGGGGGAGGAGAGACCCAGTACTTC
CASSQERSGGGETQYF
>.|TRBD2|TRBV28|TRBJ2-5
TGTGCCAGCACCTTAGCGGGACAAGAGACCCAGTACTTC
CASTLAGQETQYF
>.|.|TRBV5-8|TRBJ2-5
TGTGCCAGCAGCAGGGAGAAGGGGCCAGAAGAGACCCAGTACTTC
CASSREKGPEETQYF
>.|.|TRBV10-1|TRBJ2-5
TGCGCCAGCAGTGACTGGGAGAACGGGGACGAGACCCAGTACTTC
CASSDWENGDETQYF
>few|.|TRBV7-2|TRBJ2-5
TGTGCCAGCAACCCCCGATTAGGGGCTCAAGAGACCCAGTACTTC
CASNPRLGAQETQYF
>few|.|TRBV6-2/TRBV6-3|TRBJ1-5
TGTGCCAGCAGTTTTTCGGGGGCCGGCAATCAGCCCCAGCATTTT
CASSFSGAGNQPQHF
>.|.|TRBV7-8|TRBJ1-5
TGTGCCAGCAGCTTAGGTGCAGGGGTACAGCCCCAGCATTTT
CASSLGAGVQPQHF
>few|TRBD1|TRBV12-3/TRBV12-4|TRBJ1-5
TGTGCCAGCAGTCAACGGGGACAGGGGGCCAGCAATCAGCCCCAGCATTTT
CASSQRGQGASNQPQHF
>.|TRBD1|TRBV7-8|TRBJ2-5
TGTGCCAGCAGCTTGTTTTTGGACAGGGAGACCCAGTACTTC
CASSLFLDRETQYF
>.|.|TRBV6-1|TRBJ2-6
TGTGCCAGCAGCCCTCTAGGGGTAGGGATGACTGGGGCCAACGTCCTGACTTTC
CASSPLGVGMTGANVLTF
>.|TRBD2|TRBV7-8|TRBJ2-1
TGTGCCAGCAGCTTAAGCCTACTAGCGGACTACAATGAGCAGTTCTTC
CASSLSLLADYNEQFF
>few|.|TRBV12-5|TRBJ1-2
TGTGCTAGTGGGTGGGACAACTATGGCTACACCTTC
CASGWDNYGYTF
>few|.|TRBV5-6|TRBJ2-7
TGTGCCAGCTCCTCGCCAGGGTACGAGCAGTACTTC
CASSSPGYEQYF
>few|.|TRBV11-1|TRBJ1-1
TGTGCCAGCAGCCTAAGACCGGGACGGACAAACACTGAAGCTTTCTTT
CASSLRPGRTNTEAFF
>few|.|TRBV7-2|TRBJ1-3
TGTGCCAGCAGCACCAGAGGGACGGACGCCTTAATCTCTGGAAACACCATATATTTT
CASSTRGTDALISGNTIYF
>.|.|TRBV27|TRBJ2-1
TGTGCCAGCAGTTTATGGGGGCTAGCCGATTCCTACAATGAGCAGTTCTTC
CASSLWGLADSYNEQFF
>.|.|TRBV3-1|TRBJ1-1
TGTGCCAGCAGCCCAAGCGACAACTCTCTGAACACTGAAGCTTTCTTT
CASSPSDNSLNTEAFF
>few|.|TRBV2|TRBJ2-1
TGTGCCAGCTCTGATGGGGGGGAGCAGTTCTTC
CASSDGGEQFF
>many|.|TRBV4-3|TRBJ1-1
TGCGCCAGCAGCCAAGAGCTGGTGAGAAGAGCTTTCTTT
CASSQELVRRAFF
>.|.|TRBV12-5|TRBJ2-1
TGTGCTAGTGGTTTGGGACAACACCTAACTCTCTACAATGAGCAGTTCTTC
CASGLGQHLTLYNEQFF
>.|TRBD2|TRBV6-5|TRBJ2-3
TGTGCCAGGGGGGGGACTAGCGGGAGAACAGATACGCAGTATTTT
CARGGTSGRTDTQYF
>few|.|TRBV7-6|TRBJ2-2
TGTGCCAGCAGCTTTTTCACCGGGGAGCTGTTTTTT
CASSFFTGELFF
>.|.|TRBV6-6|TRBJ1-5
TGTGCCAGCAGTTACTCCGAACAGCATCAGCCCCAGCATTTT
CASSYSEQHQPQHF
>.|TRBD2|TRBV7-8|TRBJ2-5
TGTGCCAGCAGAACAACTAGCGGGAGGGCCTTTGTTGGGGAGACCCAGTACTTC
CASRTTSGRAFVGETQYF
>.|.|TRBV9|TRBJ2-1
TGTGCCAGCAGCGACCCAAGGGATGGGGCAGCTTCCTACAATGAGCAGTTCTTC
CASSDPRDGAASYNEQFF
>few|TRBD2|TRBV7-2|TRBJ2-7
TGTGCCAGCAGCCCTACTAGCGGGGCTTACGAGCAGTACTTC
CASSPTSGAYEQYF
>.|TRBD2|TRBV28|TRBJ2-5
TGTGCCAGCAGTTTGAAGGCCTGGGGGAGGGAGGGGGAGACCCAGTACTTC
CASSLKAWGREGETQYF
>.|.|TRBV11-2|TRBJ1-2
TGTGCCAGCAGCGAATACAAACAGGGAAACTATGGCTACACCTTC
CASSEYKQGNYGYTF
>.|.|TRBV7-9|TRBJ1-1
TGTGCCAGCAGCTTAGCAGAACACCCGAACACTGAAGCTTTCTTT
CASSLAEHPNTEAFF
>once|.|TRBV6-2/TRBV6-3|TRBJ2-5
TGTGCCAGCAGTTACAGTGACAGGTACCAAGAGACCCAGTACTTC
CASSYSDRYQETQYF
>few|.|TRBV7-6|TRBJ2-7
TGTGCCAGCAGCTTAGAGGGGACGTCCGACGAGCAGTACTTC
CASSLEGTSDEQYF
>.|.|TRBV9|TRBJ2-7
TGTGCCAGCAGCGCCCGGGACTCCTACGAGCAGTACTTC
CASSARDSYEQYF
>few|.|TRBV27|TRBJ1-2
TGTGCCAGCAGTTTAGTGGGGAACTATGGCTACACCTTC
CASSLVGNYGYTF
>.|.|TRBV7-8|TRBJ1-5
TGTGCCAGCAGTTCGATGACAGGACCGAATCAGCCCCAGCATTTT
CASSSMTGPNQPQHF
>.|.|TRBV9|TRBJ1-5
TGTGCCAGCAGCGTAGAGGGGGTTCAGCCCCAGCATTTT
CASSVEGVQPQHF
>.|.|TRBV14|TRBJ1-2
TGTGCCAGCAGCCAAGATCAATCGGGGATAGGGAGCGGCTACACCTTC
CASSQDQSGIGSGYTF
>.|.|TRBV11-2|TRBJ1-2
TGTGCCAGCAGCTTAGCTCCGGACAGAATCGACTACACCTTC
CASSLAPDRIDYTF
>.|.|TRBV20-1|TRBJ1-6
TGCAGTGCTCCGCTCCAGGGAACCTATAATTCACCCCTCCACTTT
CSAPLQGTYNSPLHF
>few|.|TRBV12-3/TRBV12-4|TRBJ2-1
TGTGCCAGCAGAGATTCTTTCAGGGGTACAAACAATGAGCAGTTCTTC
CASRDSFRGTNNEQFF
>many|.|TRBV19|TRBJ1-2
TGTGCCACCTCCCCCGGCCCCAGCGGCGTATATGGCTACACCTTC
CATSPGPSGVYGYTF
>.|.|TRBV7-8|TRBJ2-1
TGTGCCAGCAGCCCAGTACGAGGGGGGGCCCTCAATGAGCAGTTCTTC
CASSPVRGGALNEQFF
>.|TRBD2|TRBV2|TRBJ2-2
TGTGCCAGCAGTGAGACCGGGACTAGCGAGAGCGGGGAGCTGTTTTTT
CASSETGTSESGELFF
>many|TRBD2|TRBV6-2/TRBV6-3|TRBJ2-3
TGTGCCAGCAGTCGGACTAGCGCGGTCGGCACAGATACGCAGTATTTT
CASSRTSAVGTDTQYF
>once|.|TRBV7-6|TRBJ2-7
TGTGCCAGCAGCCCCCCAGGTTCCTACGAGCAGTACTTC
CASSPPGSYEQYF
>.|.|TRBV20-1|TRBJ1-2
TGCAGTGCTAAACCGCGAGAGTGGGGGGGCTCGAACTATGGCTACACCTTC
CSAKPREWGGSNYGYTF
>.|TRBD1|TRBV10-2|TRBJ1-1
TGCGCCAGCAGTAGGAAGGGGGCAAACACTGAAGCTTTCTTT
CASSRKGANTEAFF